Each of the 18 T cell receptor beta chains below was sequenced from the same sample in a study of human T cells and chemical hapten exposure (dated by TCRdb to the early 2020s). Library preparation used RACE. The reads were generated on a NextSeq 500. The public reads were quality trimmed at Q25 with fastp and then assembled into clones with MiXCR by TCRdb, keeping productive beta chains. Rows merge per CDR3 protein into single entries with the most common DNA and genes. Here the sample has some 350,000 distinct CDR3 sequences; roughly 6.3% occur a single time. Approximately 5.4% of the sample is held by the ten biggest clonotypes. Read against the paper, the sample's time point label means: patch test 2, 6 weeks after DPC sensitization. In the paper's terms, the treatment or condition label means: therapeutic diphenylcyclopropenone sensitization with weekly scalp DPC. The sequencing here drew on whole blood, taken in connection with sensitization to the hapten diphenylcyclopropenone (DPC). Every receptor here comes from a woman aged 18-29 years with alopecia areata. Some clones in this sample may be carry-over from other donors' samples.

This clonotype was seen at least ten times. The CDR3 bases are TGTGCCAGCAGCCAAGGCAGGGGAGGTGACTATGGCTACACCTTC. Its protein product is CASSQGRGGDYGYTF. The V and J genes are TRBV3-1 and TRBJ1-2; possible D gene TRBD1, 6 bases. The V end was cut by 1 base, the J end by 3 bases, with 12 bases between. From germline, CDR1 is LGHDT and CDR2 YNNKEL (reference sequence). The CDR3 is 15 amino acids.

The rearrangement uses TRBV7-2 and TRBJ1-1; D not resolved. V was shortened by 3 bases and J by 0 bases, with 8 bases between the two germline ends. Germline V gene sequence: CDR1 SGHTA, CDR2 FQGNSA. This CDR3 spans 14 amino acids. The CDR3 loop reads CASSFWTLNTEAFF. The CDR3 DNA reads TGTGCCAGCAGCTTTTGGACTTTGAACACTGAAGCTTTCTTT.

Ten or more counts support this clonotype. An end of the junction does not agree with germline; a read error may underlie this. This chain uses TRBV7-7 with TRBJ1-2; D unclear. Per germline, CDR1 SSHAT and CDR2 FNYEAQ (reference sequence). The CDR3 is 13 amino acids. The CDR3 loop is CASSLVAKACYTF. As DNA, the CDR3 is TGTGCTAGCAGCTTAGTAGCAAAGGCGTGCTACACCTTC.

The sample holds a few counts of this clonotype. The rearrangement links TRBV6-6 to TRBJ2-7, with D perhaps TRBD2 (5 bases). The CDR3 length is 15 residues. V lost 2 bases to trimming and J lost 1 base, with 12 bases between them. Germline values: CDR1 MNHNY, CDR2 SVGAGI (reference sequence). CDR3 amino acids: CASSYPMGRSYEQYF. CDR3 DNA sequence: TGTGCCAGCAGTTACCCGATGGGGAGATCCTACGAGCAGTACTTC.

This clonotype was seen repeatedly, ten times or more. The CDR3 loop is CSYLPEAFF. The CDR3 DNA reads as TGCAGCTATCTTCCTGAAGCTTTCTTT. The chain is built from TRBV29-1 and TRBJ1-1; D gene ambiguous. Trimming cost V 8 bases and J 6 bases, with 7 bases left between them. CDR3 length equals 9 residues. Looked up from germline, CDR1 is SQVTM and CDR2 is ANQGSEA.

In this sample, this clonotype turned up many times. This chain's CDR3 is CASLGSGSSPYGYTF. The CDR3 DNA follows: TGTGCCAGCCTAGGCTCTGGCAGCTCCCCCTATGGCTACACCTTC. J is TRBJ1-2 and V is TRBV12-3 or TRBV12-4; unclear D gene. The CDR3 loop spans 15 amino acids. Trimming took 8 bases from V and 4 from J, leaving 20 bases between them.

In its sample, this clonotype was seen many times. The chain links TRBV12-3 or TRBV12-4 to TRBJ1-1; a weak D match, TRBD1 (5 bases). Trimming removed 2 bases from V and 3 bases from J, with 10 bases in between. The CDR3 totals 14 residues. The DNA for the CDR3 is TGTGCCAGCAGTTTATGGCGGGGGGACACTGAAGCTTTCTTT. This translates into CASSLWRGDTEAFF.

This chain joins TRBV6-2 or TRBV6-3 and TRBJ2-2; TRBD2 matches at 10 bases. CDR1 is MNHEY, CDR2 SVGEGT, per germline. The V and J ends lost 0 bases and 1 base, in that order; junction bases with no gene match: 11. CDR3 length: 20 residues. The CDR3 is CASSYSFLRLAGENTGELFF. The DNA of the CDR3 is TGTGCCAGCAGTTACTCGTTCTTACGACTAGCGGGCGAGAACACCGGGGAGCTGTTTTTT.

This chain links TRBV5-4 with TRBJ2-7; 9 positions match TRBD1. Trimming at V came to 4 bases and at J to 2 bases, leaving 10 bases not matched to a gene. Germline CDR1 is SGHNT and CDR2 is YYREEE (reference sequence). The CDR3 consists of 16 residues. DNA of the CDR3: TGTGCCAGCAGCCTAGGGCCACGACAGGGGGCCTACGAGCAGTACTTC. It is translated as CASSLGPRQGAYEQYF.

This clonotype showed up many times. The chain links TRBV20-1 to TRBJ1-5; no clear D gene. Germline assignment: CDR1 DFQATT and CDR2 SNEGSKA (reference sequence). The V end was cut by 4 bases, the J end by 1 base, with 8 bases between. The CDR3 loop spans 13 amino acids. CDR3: CSAIGQSNQPQHF. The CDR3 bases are TGCAGTGCTATAGGTCAGAGCAATCAGCCCCAGCATTTT.

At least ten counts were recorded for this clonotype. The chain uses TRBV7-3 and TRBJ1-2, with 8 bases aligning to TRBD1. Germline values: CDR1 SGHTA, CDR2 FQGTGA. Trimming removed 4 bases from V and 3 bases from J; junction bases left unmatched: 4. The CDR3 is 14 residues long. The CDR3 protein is CASSSGGLDYGYTF. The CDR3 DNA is TGTGCCAGCAGCTCAGGGGGCCTGGACTATGGCTACACCTTC.

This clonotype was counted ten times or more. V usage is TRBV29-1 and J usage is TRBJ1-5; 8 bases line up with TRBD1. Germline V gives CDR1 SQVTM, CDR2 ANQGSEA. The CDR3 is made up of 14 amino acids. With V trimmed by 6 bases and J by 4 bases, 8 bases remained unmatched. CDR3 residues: CSVGTDRENQPQHF. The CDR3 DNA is TGCAGCGTAGGGACGGACAGGGAAAATCAGCCCCAGCATTTT.

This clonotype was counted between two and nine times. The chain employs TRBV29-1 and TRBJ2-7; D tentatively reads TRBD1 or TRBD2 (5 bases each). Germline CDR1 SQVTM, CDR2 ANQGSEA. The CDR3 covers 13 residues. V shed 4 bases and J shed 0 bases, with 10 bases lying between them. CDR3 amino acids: CSVARGPSYEQYF. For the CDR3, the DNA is TGCAGCGTTGCAAGGGGACCCTCCTACGAGCAGTACTTC.

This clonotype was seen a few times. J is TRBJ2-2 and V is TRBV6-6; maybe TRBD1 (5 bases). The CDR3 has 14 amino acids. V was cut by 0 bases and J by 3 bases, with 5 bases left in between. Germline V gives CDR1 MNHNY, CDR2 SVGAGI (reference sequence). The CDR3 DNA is TGTGCCAGCAGTTACTCAGGGGACACCGGGGAGCTGTTTTTT. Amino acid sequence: CASSYSGDTGELFF.

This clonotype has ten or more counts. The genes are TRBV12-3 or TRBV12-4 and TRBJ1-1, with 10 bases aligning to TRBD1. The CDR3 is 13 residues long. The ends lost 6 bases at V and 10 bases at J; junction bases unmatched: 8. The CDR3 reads CASSSLGQGTAFF. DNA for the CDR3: TGTGCCAGCAGCTCCCTGGGACAGGGGACAGCTTTCTTT.

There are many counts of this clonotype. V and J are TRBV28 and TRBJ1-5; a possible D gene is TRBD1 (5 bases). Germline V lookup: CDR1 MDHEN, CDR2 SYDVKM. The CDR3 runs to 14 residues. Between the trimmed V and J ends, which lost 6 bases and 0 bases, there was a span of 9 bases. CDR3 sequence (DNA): TGTGCCAGCAGGGTCGGGGGTAGCAATCAGCCCCAGCATTTT. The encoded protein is CASRVGGSNQPQHF.

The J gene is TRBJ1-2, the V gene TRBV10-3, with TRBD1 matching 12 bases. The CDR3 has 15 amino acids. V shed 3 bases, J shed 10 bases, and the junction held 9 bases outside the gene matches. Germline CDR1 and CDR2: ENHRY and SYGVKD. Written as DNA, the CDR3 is TGTGCCATCAGTGAACAAGGAGGGACAGGGGGCACCTACACCTTC. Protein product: CAISEQGGTGGTYTF.

The CDR3, as DNA: TGTGCCAGCAGTATGAGGACAGGGGGTGGAACTAATGAAAAACTGTTTTTT. It is translated as CASSMRTGGGTNEKLFF. The chain combines TRBV2 with TRBJ1-4; 10 nucleotides align to TRBD1. The CDR3 consists of 17 residues. The germline CDR1 and CDR2 sequences are SNHLY and FYNNEI. Trimming took 5 bases from V and 1 from J; bases not matched to a gene: 7.